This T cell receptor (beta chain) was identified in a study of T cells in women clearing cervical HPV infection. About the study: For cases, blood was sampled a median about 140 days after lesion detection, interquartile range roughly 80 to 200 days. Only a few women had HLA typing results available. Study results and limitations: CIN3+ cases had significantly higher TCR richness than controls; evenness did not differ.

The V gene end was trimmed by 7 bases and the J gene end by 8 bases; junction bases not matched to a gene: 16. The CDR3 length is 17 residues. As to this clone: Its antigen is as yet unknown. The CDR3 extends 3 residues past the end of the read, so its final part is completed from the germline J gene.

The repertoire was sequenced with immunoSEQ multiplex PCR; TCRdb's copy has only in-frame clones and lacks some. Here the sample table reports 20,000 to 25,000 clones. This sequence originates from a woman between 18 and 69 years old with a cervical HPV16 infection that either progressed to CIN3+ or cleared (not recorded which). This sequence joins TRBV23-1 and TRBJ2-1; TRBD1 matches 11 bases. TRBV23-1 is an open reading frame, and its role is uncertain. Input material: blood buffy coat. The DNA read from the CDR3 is TGCGCCAGCACGCTGGGGAGAGGGGACAGGGGGTGCGATGAG. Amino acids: CASTLGRGDRGCDE. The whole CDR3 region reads CASTLGRGDRGCDEQFF.